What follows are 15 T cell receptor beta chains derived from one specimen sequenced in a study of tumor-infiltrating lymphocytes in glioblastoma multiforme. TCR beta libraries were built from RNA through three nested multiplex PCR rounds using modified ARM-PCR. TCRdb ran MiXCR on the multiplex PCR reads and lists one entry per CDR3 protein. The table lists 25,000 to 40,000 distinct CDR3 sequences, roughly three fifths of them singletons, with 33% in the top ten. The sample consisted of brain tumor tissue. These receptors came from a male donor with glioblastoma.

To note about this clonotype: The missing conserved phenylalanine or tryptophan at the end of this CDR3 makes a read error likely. The CDR3: CSARDEAGGVYSLLHI. Written as DNA, the CDR3 is TGCAGTGCTAGAGATGAGGCAGGGGGGGTTTATTCACTCCTCCACATT. This chain uses TRBV20-1 with TRBJ1-6, with 7 bases matching TRBD1. Looked up from germline, CDR1 is DFQATT and CDR2 is SNEGSKA (reference sequence). The CDR3 loop spans 16 amino acids.

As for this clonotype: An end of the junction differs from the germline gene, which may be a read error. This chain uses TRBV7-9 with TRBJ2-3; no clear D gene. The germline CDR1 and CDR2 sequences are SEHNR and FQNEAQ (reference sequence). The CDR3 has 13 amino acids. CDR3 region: CANSLPFTDTQYF. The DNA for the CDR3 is TGTGCCAACAGCTTACCTTTCACAGATACGCAGTATTTT.

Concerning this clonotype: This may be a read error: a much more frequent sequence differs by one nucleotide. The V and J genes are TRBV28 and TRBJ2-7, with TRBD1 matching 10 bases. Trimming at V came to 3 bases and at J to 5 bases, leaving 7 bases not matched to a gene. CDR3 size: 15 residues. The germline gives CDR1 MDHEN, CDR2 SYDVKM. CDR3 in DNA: TGTGCCAGCAGTTTCTCGGGACAGGGGTCCCACGAGCAGTACTTC. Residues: CASSFSGQGSHEQYF.

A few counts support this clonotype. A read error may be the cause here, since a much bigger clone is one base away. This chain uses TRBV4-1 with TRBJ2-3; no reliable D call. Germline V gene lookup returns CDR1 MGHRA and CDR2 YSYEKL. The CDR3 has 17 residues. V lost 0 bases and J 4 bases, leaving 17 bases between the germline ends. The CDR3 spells CASSQDQASAVADTQYF. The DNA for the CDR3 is TGCGCCAGCAGCCAAGATCAGGCCTCGGCTGTCGCAGATACGCAGTATTTT.

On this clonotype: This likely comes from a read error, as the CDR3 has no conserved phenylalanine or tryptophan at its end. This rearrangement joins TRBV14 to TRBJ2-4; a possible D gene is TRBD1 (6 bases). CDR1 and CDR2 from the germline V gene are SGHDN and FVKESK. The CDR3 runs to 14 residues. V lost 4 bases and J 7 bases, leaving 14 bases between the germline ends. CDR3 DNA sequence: TGTGCCAGCAGCCCCCGGGGCCAGGGGAACATTCAGTACTTA. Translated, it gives CASSPRGQGNIQYL.

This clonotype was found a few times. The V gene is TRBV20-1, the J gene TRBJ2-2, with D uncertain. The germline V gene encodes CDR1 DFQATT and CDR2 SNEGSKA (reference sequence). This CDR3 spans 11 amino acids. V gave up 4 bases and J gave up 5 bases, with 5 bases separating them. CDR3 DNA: TGCAGTGCTACCTCTACCGGGGAGCTGTTTTTT. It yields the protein CSATSTGELFF.

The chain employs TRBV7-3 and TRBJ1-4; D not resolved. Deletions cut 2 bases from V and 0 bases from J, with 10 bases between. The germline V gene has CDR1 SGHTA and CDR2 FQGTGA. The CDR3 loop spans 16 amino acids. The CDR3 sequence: CASSLEGPTTNEKLFF. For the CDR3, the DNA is TGTGCCAGCAGCTTAGAAGGACCGACAACTAATGAAAAACTGTTTTTT.

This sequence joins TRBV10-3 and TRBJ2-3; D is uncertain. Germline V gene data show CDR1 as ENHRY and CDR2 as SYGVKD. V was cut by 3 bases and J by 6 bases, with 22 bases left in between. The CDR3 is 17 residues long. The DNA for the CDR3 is TGTGCCATCAGTGATCCGACATGGGTATCAAATTTGGATACGCAGTATTTT. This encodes CAISDPTWVSNLDTQYF.

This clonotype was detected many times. The CDR3 nucleotides read TGTGCCAGCAATCTTAACGGTCGTCAGCCCCAGCATTTT. Its protein is CASNLNGRQPQHF. The gene calls are TRBV6-1 and TRBJ1-5, with D unresolved. Germline CDR1 is MNHNS and CDR2 is SASEGT. Between the trimmed V and J ends, which lost 7 bases and 6 bases, there was a span of 13 bases. The CDR3 covers 13 residues.

The CDR3 nucleotides are TGTGCCAGCAGTAATATGGGCAATCAGCCCCAGCATTTT. It is translated as CASSNMGNQPQHF. The chain is built from TRBV6-5 and TRBJ1-5; no clear D gene. Trimming took 5 bases from V and 2 from J, leaving 7 bases between them. Germline CDR1 and CDR2: MNHEY and SVGAGI. The CDR3 runs 13 residues.

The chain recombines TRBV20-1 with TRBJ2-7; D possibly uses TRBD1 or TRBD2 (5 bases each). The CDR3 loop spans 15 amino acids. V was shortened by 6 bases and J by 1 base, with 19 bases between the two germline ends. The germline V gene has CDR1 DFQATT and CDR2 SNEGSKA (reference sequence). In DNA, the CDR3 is TGCAGTGCCAGGGCACTTCGGAGCGGATCCTACGAGCAGTACTTC. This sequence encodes CSARALRSGSYEQYF.

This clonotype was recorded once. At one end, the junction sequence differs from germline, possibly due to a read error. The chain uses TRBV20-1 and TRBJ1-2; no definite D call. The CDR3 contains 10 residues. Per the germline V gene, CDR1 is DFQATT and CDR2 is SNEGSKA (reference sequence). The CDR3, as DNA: TGCAGTGCTAGGGGAGGAAGCTATACCTTC. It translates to CSARGGSYTF.

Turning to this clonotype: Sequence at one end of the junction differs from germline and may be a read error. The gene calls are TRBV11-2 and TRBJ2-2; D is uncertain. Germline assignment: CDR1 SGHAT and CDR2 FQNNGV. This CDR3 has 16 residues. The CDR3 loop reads CANSLDPGIYTRELFF. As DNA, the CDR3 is TGTGCCAACAGTTTAGATCCTGGAATATACACCCGGGAGCTGTTTTTT.

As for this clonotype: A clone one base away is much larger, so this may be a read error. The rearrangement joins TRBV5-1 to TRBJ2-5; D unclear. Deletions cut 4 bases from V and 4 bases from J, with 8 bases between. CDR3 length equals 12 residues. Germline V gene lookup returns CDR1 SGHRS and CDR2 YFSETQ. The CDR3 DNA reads TGCGCCAGCAGCGAGCTGGGAGAGACCCAGTACTTC. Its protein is CASSELGETQYF. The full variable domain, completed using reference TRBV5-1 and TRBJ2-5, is KAGVTQTPRYLIKTRGQQVTLSCSPISGHRSVSWYQQTPGQGLQFLFEYFSETQRNKGNFPGRFSGRQFSNSRSEMNVSTLELGDSALYLCASSELGETQYFGPGTRLLVL.

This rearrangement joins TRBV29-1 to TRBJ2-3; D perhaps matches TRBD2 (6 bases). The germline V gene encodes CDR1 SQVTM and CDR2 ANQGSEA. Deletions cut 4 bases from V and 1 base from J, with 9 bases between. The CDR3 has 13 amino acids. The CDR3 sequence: CSVAPSGTDTQYF. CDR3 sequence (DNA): TGCAGCGTTGCCCCTAGCGGCACAGATACGCAGTATTTT.